This entry lists 24 T cell receptor beta chains sequenced from one sample in a study of vaccination effects on CD4 cells after COVID-19. Which antigens these TCRs recognize remains unknown. The ViraFEST assay expanded antigen-specific CD4+ T cells with viral peptide pools before sequencing. CD4+ T cells were isolated after nine to ten days of culture. A positive SARS-CoV-2 PCR test fell between March and December 2020. Sequencing used immunoSEQ multiplex PCR; TCRdb keeps in-frame clones, though not all of them. The sample has roughly 73,000 clones, 65% to 85% seen once. The sample consisted of CD4+ T cells from PBMCs cultured with HIV peptides, taken before COVID-19 vaccination. Documented subset: HIV-1 Nef peptide pool negative control/reference culture. These receptors were obtained from a human donor who had a prior SARS-CoV-2 infection.

This chain links TRBV7-2 with TRBJ2-2; D is ambiguous. Looked up from germline, CDR1 is SGHTA and CDR2 is FQGNSA. The ends were cut back, 2 bases at V and 6 bases at J, with 16 bases in the middle. This CDR3 spans 16 amino acids. For the CDR3, the DNA is TGTGCCAGCAGCTTACGCTATTCCGTTCTCGCCGGGGAGCTGTTTTTT. Translated, it gives CASSLRYSVLAGELFF.

In its sample, this clone was seen many times. The V gene is TRBV6-2 or TRBV6-3, the J gene TRBJ1-1; 7 bases are a match to TRBD1. Germline CDR1 MNHEY, CDR2 SVGEGT. V shed 5 bases, J shed 7 bases, and the junction held 13 bases outside the gene matches. This CDR3 spans 15 amino acids. The CDR3 DNA follows: TGTGCCAGCAGTCGCACTCCCACAGGGGACTTTGAAGCTTTCTTT. Translation gives CASSRTPTGDFEAFF.

This chain uses TRBV6-5 with TRBJ2-7; 7 nucleotides line up with TRBD2. The CDR3 extends over 15 amino acids. CDR1 and CDR2 from the germline V gene are MNHEY and SVGAGI. V was clipped by 6 bases and J by 4 bases; unmatched bases: 12. Here the CDR3 reads CASRGGLGREYEQYF. The CDR3 bases are TGTGCCAGCAGGGGTGGTTTAGGGAGGGAATACGAGCAGTACTTC.

The J gene is TRBJ2-3, the V gene TRBV7-3; 8 bases agree with TRBD1. The J segment lost 5 bases and the V segment lost 5 bases, leaving 9 bases of the junction unmatched. Germline CDR1 and CDR2: SGHTA and FQGTGA. The CDR3 is 15 residues long. CDR3 nucleotides: TGTGCCAGCAGCCAAACTACAGGGGGTCTAGATACGCAGTATTTT. Its translation: CASSQTTGGLDTQYF.

Written as DNA, the CDR3 is TGTGCCAGCAGCTTGGGGTTCCAAGAGACCCAGTACTTC. It translates to CASSLGFQETQYF. V and J are TRBV11-1 and TRBJ2-5; unclear D gene. CDR1 is SGHAT and CDR2 is FQDESV in the germline V gene (reference sequence). Trimming stripped 3 bases from V and 1 base from J, with 6 bases between. CDR3 length: 13 residues.

This clone was seen just once. The chain links TRBV5-4 to TRBJ1-6; 7 positions agree with TRBD1. This CDR3 has 16 residues. The ends lost 0 bases at V and 10 bases at J; junction bases unmatched: 10. The germline CDR1 and CDR2 sequences are SGHNT and YYREEE (reference sequence). The chain's CDR3 is CASSLEPDRTGSPLHF. DNA of the CDR3: TGTGCCAGCAGCTTGGAGCCGGACAGGACGGGGTCACCCCTCCACTTT.

The J gene is TRBJ2-7, the V gene TRBV3-1 (or the pseudogene TRBV3-2); TRBD1 matches at 7 bases. The germline V gene has CDR1 LGHDT and CDR2 YNNKEL (reference sequence). Unmatched junction bases numbered 13, after V lost 4 bases and J lost 7 bases. This CDR3 has 15 residues. CDR3 bases: TGTGCCAGCAGCCGAAGAATGTACCGGGACAGAGAGCAGTACTTC. As protein: CASSRRMYRDREQYF.

The chain links TRBV3-1 (or the pseudogene TRBV3-2) to TRBJ2-6; 10 positions agree with TRBD1. The germline CDR1 and CDR2 sequences are LGHDT and YNNKEL (reference sequence). This CDR3 comprises 16 residues. Trimming at V came to 6 bases and at J to 0 bases, leaving 2 bases not matched to a gene. In DNA form, the CDR3 reads TGTGCCAGCAGAGGACAGGGGGGCTCTGGGGCCAACGTCCTGACTTTC. The encoded protein is CASRGQGGSGANVLTF.

The rearrangement joins TRBV6-6 to TRBJ2-7, with D possibly matching TRBD2 (6 bases). Per the germline V gene, CDR1 is MNHNY and CDR2 is SVGAGI (reference sequence). The CDR3 is 14 amino acids. V dropped 11 bases and J dropped 4 bases, with 21 bases sitting between them. Here the CDR3 reads CAARTFGRGYEQYF. The CDR3, as DNA: TGTGCCGCCCGCACGTTCGGGAGAGGGTACGAGCAGTACTTC.

This clone was counted a few times. The chain combines TRBV2 with TRBJ1-4, with D tentatively TRBD1 (5 bases). Germline CDR1 reads SNHLY; CDR2 reads FYNNEI. The CDR3 consists of 14 residues. The V end was cut by 7 bases, the J end by 6 bases, with 15 bases between. The CDR3 spells CASKGSLGDEKLFF. The CDR3 coding sequence is TGTGCCAGCAAGGGGAGCCTCGGAGATGAAAAACTGTTTTTT.

The chain is built from TRBV25-1 and TRBJ1-2; 10 positions match TRBD1. Germline CDR1 and CDR2: MGHDK and SYGVNS. This CDR3 contains 15 residues. The junction had 9 bases not matched to a gene; V was cut back by 4 bases and J by 7 bases. The DNA for the CDR3 is TGTGCCAGCAGTGTAGACAGGGGGCGACGAAGTGGCTACACCTTC. Its translation: CASSVDRGRRSGYTF.

The CDR3 spells CASRDRTRGDNEQFF. The CDR3 bases are TGTGCCAGCAGGGACAGGACTAGGGGGGACAATGAGCAGTTCTTC. J is TRBJ2-1 and V is TRBV2; D may correspond to TRBD1 or TRBD2 (7 bases each). V was pared by 6 bases and J by 5 bases, with 17 bases between. CDR1 SNHLY and CDR2 FYNNEI come from the germline V gene. The CDR3 runs 15 residues.

This clone was counted a few times. The J gene is TRBJ1-5, the V gene TRBV5-5; D unresolved. Looked up from germline, CDR1 is SGHKS and CDR2 is YYEKEE (reference sequence). Trimming left V 2 bases short and J 6 bases short, with 6 bases between. The CDR3 consists of 12 residues. Here the CDR3 reads CASSFLGQPQHF. The CDR3 nucleotides read TGTGCCAGCAGCTTCCTGGGTCAGCCCCAGCATTTT.

The V and J genes are TRBV21-1 and TRBJ2-5; TRBD1 is taken as the D call from the table, unchecked against the DNA. TRBV21-1 is noted as a pseudogene. CDR3 length: 15 residues. CDR3 sequence (DNA): TGTGCCAGCAGCAATACGACAGGATCCGGTGGGACCCAGTACTTC. It encodes CASSNTTGSGGTQYF.

The rearrangement joins TRBV7-9 to TRBJ2-3; the match to TRBD1 covers 9 bases. Germline values: CDR1 SEHNR, CDR2 FQNEAQ (reference sequence). The V segment lost 4 bases and the J segment 4 bases; nucleotides outside the gene matches: 12. The CDR3 runs 17 residues. In DNA, the CDR3 is TGTGCCAGCAGCTCTAGGTTGGACAGGGGCCTCCCAGATACGCAGTATTTT. This encodes CASSSRLDRGLPDTQYF.

This sequence joins TRBV12-5 and TRBJ2-7; 9 nucleotides line up with TRBD1. J was trimmed by 4 bases and V by 4 bases; bases with no gene match: 5. The CDR3 has 14 amino acids. Germline V gene sequence: CDR1 LGHNT, CDR2 FRNRAP. CDR3 loop: CASGYTGGAYEQYF. CDR3 DNA sequence: TGTGCTAGTGGTTACACAGGGGGCGCGTACGAGCAGTACTTC.

This clone occurred a few times. The chain joins TRBV5-1 to TRBJ1-6; D gene unclear. The CDR3 extends over 18 amino acids. With 3 bases removed from V and 1 base from J, the gap between germline ends came to 17 bases. Germline V gives CDR1 SGHRS, CDR2 YFSETQ. CDR3 sequence reads: CASSSTAFSGSYNSPLHF. CDR3 in DNA: TGCGCCAGCAGCTCAACAGCATTCTCGGGGTCCTATAATTCACCCCTCCACTTT.

This clone has more than one count but fewer than ten. The genes are TRBV19 and TRBJ1-5; no clear D gene. The CDR3 length is 14 residues. Germline-derived CDR1 and CDR2 are LNHDA and SQIVND (reference sequence). Trimming cost V 6 bases and J 0 bases, with 9 bases left between them. CDR3 DNA: TGTGCCAGTAGAGAAACCTATAGCAATCAGCCCCAGCATTTT. Translation: CASRETYSNQPQHF.

CDR3 protein: CAWWRQGAWGYTF. The CDR3 bases are TGTGCCTGGTGGAGACAGGGGGCCTGGGGCTACACCTTC. The chain couples TRBV30 to TRBJ1-2; TRBD1 agrees at 10 bases. This CDR3 has 13 residues. Germline V gene data show CDR1 as GTSNPN and CDR2 as SVGIG (reference sequence). After removal of 5 bases from V and 8 bases from J, the junction contained 8 bases not matched to a gene.

CDR3 protein: CASSLGGDREFSYNEQFF. DNA for the CDR3: TGTGCCAGCAGCTTAGGTGGGGACAGGGAATTTTCCTACAATGAGCAGTTCTTC. The V gene is TRBV11-3, the J gene TRBJ2-1, with TRBD1 matching 9 bases. CDR1 SGHNT and CDR2 YENEEA come from the germline V gene. V lost 1 base to trimming and J lost 1 base; unmatched junction nucleotides: 8. The CDR3 spans 18 residues.

This rearrangement joins TRBV18 to TRBJ2-2, with a tentative D call TRBD2 (6 bases). V was cut by 0 bases and J by 2 bases, with 10 bases left in between. CDR1 KGHSH and CDR2 LQKENI come from the germline V gene. The CDR3 has 16 residues. Here the CDR3 reads CASSPPGLINTGELFF. In DNA form, the CDR3 reads TGTGCCAGCTCACCACCGGGACTCATAAACACCGGGGAGCTGTTTTTT.

The CDR3 is CASRGLVVTDTQYF. In DNA form, the CDR3 reads TGCGCCAGCAGGGGCTTAGTCGTCACAGATACGCAGTATTTT. The rearrangement uses TRBV5-1 and TRBJ2-3; no reliable D call. From germline, CDR1 is SGHRS and CDR2 YFSETQ. The CDR3 has 14 residues. The ends were cut back, 5 bases at V and 2 bases at J, with 12 bases in the middle. The complete variable domain, with remaining parts taken from reference TRBV5-1 and TRBJ2-3, reads KAGVTQTPRYLIKTRGQQVTLSCSPISGHRSVSWYQQTPGQGLQFLFEYFSETQRNKGNFPGRFSGRQFSNSRSEMNVSTLELGDSALYLCASRGLVVTDTQYFGPGTRLTVL.

This chain uses TRBV7-2 with TRBJ2-5; 13 bases are shared with TRBD2. The CDR3 is 16 residues long. From germline, CDR1 is SGHTA and CDR2 FQGNSA. J was trimmed by 9 bases and V by 6 bases; bases with no gene match: 13. This chain's CDR3 is CASRETGTSGAGAQYF. The CDR3 DNA reads as TGTGCCAGCAGAGAGACCGGGACTAGCGGGGCTGGGGCCCAGTACTTC.

Here the CDR3 DNA reads TGTGCCAGCAGTTACGGTAGCGGGGGATACCAAGAGACCCAGTACTTC. Protein sequence: CASSYGSGGYQETQYF. This chain links TRBV6-2 or TRBV6-3 with TRBJ2-5, with 9 positions matching TRBD2. V lost 2 bases, J lost 0 bases, and 4 bases stayed unmatched. CDR1 is MNHEY and CDR2 is SVGEGT in the germline V gene. This CDR3 has 16 amino acids.